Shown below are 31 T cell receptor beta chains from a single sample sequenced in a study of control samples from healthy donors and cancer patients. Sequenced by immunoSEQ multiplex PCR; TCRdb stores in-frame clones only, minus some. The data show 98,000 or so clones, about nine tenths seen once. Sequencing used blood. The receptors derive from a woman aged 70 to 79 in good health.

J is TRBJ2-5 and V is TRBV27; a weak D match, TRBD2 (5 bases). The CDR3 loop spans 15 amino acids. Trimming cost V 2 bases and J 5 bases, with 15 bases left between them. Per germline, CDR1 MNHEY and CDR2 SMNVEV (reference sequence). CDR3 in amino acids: CASSLRAGPDETQYF. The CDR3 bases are TGTGCCAGCAGTTTAAGGGCGGGCCCAGATGAGACCCAGTACTTC.

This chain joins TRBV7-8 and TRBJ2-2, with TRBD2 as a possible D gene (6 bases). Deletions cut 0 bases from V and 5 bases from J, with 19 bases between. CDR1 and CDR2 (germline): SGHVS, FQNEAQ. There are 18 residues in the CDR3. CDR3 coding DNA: TGTGCCAGCAGCTTAGCGCGGGGAGACGCCCGGGGGACCGGGGAGCTGTTTTTT. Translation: CASSLARGDARGTGELFF. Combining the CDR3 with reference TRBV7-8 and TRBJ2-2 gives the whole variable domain GAGVSQSPRYKVAKRGQDVALRCDPISGHVSLFWYQQALGQGPEFLTYFQNEAQLDKSGLPSDRFFAERPEGSVSTLKIQRTQQEDSAVYLCASSLARGDARGTGELFFGEGSRLTVL.

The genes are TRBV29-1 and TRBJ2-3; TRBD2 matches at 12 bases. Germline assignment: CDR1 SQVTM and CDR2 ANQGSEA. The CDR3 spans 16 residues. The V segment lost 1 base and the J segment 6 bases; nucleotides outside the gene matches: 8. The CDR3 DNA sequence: TGCAGCGTTGAAGGACTAGCGGGAGTCCCTGTTGATACGCAGTATTTT. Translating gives CSVEGLAGVPVDTQYF.

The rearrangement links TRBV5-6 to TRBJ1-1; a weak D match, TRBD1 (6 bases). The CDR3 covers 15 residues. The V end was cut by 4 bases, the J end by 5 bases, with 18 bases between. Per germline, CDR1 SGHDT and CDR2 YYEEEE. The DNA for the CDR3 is TGTGCCAGCAGCCGTCTAAGGGGGGAAGTTACTGAAGCTTTCTTT. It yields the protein CASSRLRGEVTEAFF.

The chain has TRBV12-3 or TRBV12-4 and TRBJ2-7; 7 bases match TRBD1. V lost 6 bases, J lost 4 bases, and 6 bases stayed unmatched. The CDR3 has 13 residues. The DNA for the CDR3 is TGTGCCAGCAGGTCGGACAGGCCTTACGAGCAGTACTTC. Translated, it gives CASRSDRPYEQYF.

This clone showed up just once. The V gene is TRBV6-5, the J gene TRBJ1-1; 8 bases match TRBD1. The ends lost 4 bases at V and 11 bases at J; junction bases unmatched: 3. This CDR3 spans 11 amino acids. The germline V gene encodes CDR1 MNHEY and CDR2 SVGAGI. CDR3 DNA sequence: TGTGCCAGCAGTTTGGACAGGGACGCTTTCTTT. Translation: CASSLDRDAFF.

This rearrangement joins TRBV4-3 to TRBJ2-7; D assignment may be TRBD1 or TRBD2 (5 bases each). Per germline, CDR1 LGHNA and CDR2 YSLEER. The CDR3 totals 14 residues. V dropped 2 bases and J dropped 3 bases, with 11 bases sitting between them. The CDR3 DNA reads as TGCGCCAGCAGCCAACGGGACGGTAACTACGAGCAGTACTTC. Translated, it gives CASSQRDGNYEQYF.

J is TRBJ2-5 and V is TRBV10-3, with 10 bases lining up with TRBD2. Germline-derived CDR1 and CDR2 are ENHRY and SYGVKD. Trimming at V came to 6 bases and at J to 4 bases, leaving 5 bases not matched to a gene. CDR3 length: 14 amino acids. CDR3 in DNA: TGTGCCATCAGGGGGACTAGCGATGCAGAGACCCAGTACTTC. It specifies CAIRGTSDAETQYF.

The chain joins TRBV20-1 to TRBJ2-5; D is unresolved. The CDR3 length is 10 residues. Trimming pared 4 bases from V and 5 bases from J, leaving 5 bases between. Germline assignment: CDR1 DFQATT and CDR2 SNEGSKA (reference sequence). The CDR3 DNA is TGCAGTGCTACCGGGGAGACCCAGTACTTC. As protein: CSATGETQYF.

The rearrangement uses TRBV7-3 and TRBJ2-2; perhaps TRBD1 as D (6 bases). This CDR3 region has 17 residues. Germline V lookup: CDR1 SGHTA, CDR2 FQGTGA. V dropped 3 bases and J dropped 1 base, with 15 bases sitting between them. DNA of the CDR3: TGTGCCAGCAGCTTCCCGCCGACAGGTTTGAACACCGGGGAGCTGTTTTTT. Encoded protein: CASSFPPTGLNTGELFF.

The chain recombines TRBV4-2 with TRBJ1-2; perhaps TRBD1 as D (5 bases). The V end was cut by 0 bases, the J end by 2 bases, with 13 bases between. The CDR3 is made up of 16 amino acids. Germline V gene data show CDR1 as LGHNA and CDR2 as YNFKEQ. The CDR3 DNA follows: TGTGCCAGCAGCCAAGATATTCGGGGACCCAACTATGGCTACACCTTC. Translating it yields CASSQDIRGPNYGYTF.

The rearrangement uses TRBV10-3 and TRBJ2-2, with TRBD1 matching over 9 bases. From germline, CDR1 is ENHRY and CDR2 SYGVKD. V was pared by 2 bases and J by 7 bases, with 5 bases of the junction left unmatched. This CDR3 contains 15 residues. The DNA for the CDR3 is TGTGCCATCAGTGAGGGGACAGGGTCTAGCGGGGAGCTGTTTTTT. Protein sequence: CAISEGTGSSGELFF.

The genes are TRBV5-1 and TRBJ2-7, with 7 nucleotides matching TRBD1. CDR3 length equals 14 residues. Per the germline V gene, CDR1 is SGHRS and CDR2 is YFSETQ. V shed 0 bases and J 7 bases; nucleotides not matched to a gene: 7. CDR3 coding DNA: TGCGCCAGCAGCTTGGAGACAGGGCTAGGGGAGCAGTACTTC. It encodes CASSLETGLGEQYF.

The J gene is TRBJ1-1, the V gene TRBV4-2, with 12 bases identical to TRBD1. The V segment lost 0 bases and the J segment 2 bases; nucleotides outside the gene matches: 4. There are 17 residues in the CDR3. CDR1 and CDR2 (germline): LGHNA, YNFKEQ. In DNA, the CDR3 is TGTGCCAGCAGCCAAGAACCGGGACAGGGGGCAAACACTGAAGCTTTCTTT. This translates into CASSQEPGQGANTEAFF.

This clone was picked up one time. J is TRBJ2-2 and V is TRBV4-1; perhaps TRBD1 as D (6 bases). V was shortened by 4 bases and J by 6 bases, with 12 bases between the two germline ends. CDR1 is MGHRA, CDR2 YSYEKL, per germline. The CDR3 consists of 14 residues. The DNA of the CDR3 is TGCGCCAGCAGCCGGCTACAGGGTTCCGGGGAGCTGTTTTTT. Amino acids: CASSRLQGSGELFF.

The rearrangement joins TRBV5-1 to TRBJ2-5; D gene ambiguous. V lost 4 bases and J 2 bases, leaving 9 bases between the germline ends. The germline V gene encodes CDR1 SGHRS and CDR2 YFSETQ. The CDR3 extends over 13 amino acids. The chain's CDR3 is CASSLGPQETQYF. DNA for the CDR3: TGCGCCAGCAGCCTGGGTCCTCAAGAGACCCAGTACTTC.

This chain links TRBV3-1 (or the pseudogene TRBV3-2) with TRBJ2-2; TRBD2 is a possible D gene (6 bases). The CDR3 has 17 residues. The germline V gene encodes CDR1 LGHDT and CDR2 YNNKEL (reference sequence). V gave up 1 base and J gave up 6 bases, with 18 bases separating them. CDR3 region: CASSQARSGLRAGELFF. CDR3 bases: TGTGCCAGCAGCCAAGCCCGCTCGGGACTCCGAGCCGGGGAGCTGTTTTTT.

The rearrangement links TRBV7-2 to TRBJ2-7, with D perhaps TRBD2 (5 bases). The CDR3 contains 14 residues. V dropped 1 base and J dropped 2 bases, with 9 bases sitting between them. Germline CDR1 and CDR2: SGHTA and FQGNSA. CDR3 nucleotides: TGTGCCAGCAGCTTAGAAGCGGATACCTACGAGCAGTACTTC. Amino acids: CASSLEADTYEQYF.

The CDR3: CASSDGLSGNIQYF. CDR3 nucleotides: TGTGCCAGCAGTGATGGGCTAAGTGGAAACATTCAGTACTTC. The V call is TRBV2, the J call TRBJ2-4; D gene uncertain. In germline, CDR1 is SNHLY, CDR2 FYNNEI. Trimming pared 3 bases from V and 6 bases from J, leaving 12 bases between. This CDR3 has 14 amino acids.

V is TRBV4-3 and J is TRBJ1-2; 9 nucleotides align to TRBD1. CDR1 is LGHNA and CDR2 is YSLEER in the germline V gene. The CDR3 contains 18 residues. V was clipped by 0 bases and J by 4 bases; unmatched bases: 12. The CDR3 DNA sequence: TGCGCCAGCAGCCAAGATATTTTGAGGGACAGGGCCCTCTATGGCTACACCTTC. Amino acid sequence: CASSQDILRDRALYGYTF.

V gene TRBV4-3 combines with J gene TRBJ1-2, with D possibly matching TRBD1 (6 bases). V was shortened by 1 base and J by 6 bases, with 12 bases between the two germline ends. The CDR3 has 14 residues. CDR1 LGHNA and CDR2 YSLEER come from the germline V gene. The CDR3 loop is CASSQVRGSNGYTF. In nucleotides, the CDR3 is TGCGCCAGCAGCCAAGTTAGGGGGTCGAATGGCTACACCTTC.

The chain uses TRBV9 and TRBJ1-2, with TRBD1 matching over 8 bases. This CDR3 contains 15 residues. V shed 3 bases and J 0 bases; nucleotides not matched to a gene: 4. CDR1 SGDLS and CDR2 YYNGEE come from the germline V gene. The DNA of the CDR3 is TGTGCCAGCAGCGGAGGGGGACAGGCTAACTATGGCTACACCTTC. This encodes CASSGGGQANYGYTF.

CDR3 DNA: TGTGCCAGCAGCCAAGATCCGACAGCCTACAATGAGCAGTTCTTC. Translated: CASSQDPTAYNEQFF. The V call is TRBV3-1 (or the pseudogene TRBV3-2), the J call TRBJ2-1, with D possibly being TRBD1 (5 bases). Trimming cost V 0 bases and J 2 bases, with 8 bases left between them. CDR3 size: 15 residues. CDR1 is LGHDT, CDR2 YNNKEL, per germline (reference sequence).

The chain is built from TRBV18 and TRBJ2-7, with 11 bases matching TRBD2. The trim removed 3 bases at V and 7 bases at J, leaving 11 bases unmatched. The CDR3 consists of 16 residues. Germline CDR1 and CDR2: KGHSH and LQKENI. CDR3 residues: CASSPANSGRGGEQYF. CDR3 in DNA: TGTGCCAGCTCACCCGCTAATAGCGGGAGGGGAGGTGAGCAGTACTTC. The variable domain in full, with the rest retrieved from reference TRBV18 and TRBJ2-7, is NAGVMQNPRHLVRRRGQEARLRCSPMKGHSHVYWYRQLPEEGLKFMVYLQKENIIDESGMPKERFSAEFPKEGPSILRIQQVVRGDSAAYFCASSPANSGRGGEQYFGPGTRLTVT.

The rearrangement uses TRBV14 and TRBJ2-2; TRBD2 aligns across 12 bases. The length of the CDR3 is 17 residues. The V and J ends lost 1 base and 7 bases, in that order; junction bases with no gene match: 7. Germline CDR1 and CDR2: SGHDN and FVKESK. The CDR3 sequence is CASSQGLAGVGGGELFF. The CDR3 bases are TGTGCCAGCAGCCAAGGACTAGCGGGAGTTGGTGGCGGGGAGCTGTTTTTT.

This CDR3 reads CASSVRQGKGYTEAFF. The CDR3 nucleotides are TGTGCCAGCAGTGTGAGACAGGGAAAAGGTTATACTGAAGCTTTCTTT. The genes are TRBV6-1 and TRBJ1-1, with 7 bases identical to TRBD1. V was pared by 4 bases and J by 5 bases, with 13 bases of the junction left unmatched. This CDR3 spans 16 amino acids. Germline loops: CDR1 MNHNS, CDR2 SASEGT.

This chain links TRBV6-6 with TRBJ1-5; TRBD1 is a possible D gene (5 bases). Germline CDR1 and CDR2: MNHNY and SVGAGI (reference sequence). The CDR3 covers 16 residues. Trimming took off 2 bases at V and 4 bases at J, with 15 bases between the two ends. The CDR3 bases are TGTGCCAGCAGTTACGGGCAGGGTTTTCGGAATCAGCCCCAGCATTTT. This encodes CASSYGQGFRNQPQHF.

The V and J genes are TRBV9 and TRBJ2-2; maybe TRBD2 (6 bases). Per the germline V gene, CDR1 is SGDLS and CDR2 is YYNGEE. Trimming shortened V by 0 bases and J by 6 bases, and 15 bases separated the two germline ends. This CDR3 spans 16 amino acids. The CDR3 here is CASSVGAGSLPGELFF. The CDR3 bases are TGTGCCAGCAGCGTAGGGGCGGGGTCATTGCCCGGGGAGCTGTTTTTT.

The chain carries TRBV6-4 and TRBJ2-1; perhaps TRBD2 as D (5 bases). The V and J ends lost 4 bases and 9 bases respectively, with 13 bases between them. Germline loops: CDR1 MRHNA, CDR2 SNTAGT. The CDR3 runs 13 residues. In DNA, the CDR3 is TGTGCCAGCAGTGCCGAGGGCCATAGTGAGCAGTTCTTC. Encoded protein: CASSAEGHSEQFF.

DNA of the CDR3: TGTGCCAGCAGTGAAGCGGACAGGGGGCTTGCAGCTTTCTTT. As protein: CASSEADRGLAAFF. This chain links TRBV2 with TRBJ1-1, with 11 bases that match TRBD1. CDR1 is SNHLY and CDR2 is FYNNEI in the germline V gene. CDR3 size: 14 residues. The junction had 4 bases not matched to a gene; V was cut back by 0 bases and J by 10 bases.

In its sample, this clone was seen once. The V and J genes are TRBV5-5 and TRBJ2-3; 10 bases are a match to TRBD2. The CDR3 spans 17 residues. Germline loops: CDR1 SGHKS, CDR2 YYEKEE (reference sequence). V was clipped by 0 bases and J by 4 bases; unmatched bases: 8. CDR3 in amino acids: CASSLAVVAGGADTQYF. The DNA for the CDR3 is TGTGCCAGCAGCTTGGCCGTAGTAGCGGGAGGTGCAGATACGCAGTATTTT.